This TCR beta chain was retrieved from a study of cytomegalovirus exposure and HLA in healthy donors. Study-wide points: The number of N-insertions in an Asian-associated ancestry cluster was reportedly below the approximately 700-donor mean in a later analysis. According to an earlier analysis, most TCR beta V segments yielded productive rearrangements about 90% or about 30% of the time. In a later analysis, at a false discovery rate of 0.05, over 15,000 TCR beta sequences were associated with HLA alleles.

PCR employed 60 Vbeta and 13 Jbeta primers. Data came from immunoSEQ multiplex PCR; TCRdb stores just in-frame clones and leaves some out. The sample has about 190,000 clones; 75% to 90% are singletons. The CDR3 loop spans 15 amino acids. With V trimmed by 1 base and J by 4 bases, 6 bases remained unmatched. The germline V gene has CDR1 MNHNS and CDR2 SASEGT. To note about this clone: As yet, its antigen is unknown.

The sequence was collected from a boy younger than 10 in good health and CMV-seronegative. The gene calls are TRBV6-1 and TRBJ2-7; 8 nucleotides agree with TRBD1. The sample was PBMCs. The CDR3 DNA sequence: TGTGCCAGCAGTGAAGGGAGGACAGGGAGGTACGAGCAGTACTTC. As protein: CASSEGRTGRYEQYF.